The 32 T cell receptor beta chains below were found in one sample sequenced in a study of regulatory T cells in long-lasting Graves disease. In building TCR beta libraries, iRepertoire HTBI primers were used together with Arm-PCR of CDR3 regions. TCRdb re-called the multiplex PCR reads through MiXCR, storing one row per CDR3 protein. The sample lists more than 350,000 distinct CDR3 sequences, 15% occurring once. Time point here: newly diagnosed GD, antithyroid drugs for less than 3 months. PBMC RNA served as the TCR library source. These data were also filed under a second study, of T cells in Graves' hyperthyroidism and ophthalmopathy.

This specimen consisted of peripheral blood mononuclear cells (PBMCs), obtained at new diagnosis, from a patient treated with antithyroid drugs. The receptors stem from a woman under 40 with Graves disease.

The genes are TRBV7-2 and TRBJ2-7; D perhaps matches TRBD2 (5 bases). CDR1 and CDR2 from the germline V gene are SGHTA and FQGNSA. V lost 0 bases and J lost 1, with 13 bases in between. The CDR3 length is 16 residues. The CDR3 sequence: CASSLAGSIASYEQYF. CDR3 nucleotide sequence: TGTGCCAGCAGCTTAGCTGGGAGCATTGCTTCCTACGAGCAGTACTTC.

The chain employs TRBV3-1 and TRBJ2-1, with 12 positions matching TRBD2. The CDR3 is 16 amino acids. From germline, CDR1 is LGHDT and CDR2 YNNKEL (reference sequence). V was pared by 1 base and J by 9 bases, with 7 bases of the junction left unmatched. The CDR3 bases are TGTGCCAGCAGCCAAGCTTCTAGCGGGAGGGGCGGTGAGCAGTTCTTC. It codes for CASSQASSGRGGEQFF.

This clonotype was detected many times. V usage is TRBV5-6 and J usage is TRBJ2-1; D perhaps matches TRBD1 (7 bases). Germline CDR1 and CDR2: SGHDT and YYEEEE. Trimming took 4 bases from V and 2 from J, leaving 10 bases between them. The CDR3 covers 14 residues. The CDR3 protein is CASSGGTAYNEQFF. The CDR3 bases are TGTGCCAGCAGCGGCGGGACAGCCTACAATGAGCAGTTCTTC.

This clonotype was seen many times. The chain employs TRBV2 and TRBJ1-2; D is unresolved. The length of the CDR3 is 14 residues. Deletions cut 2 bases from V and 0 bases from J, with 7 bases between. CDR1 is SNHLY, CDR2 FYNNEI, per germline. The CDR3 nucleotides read TGTGCCAGCAGTGAACTTACCCCTAACTATGGCTACACCTTC. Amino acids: CASSELTPNYGYTF.

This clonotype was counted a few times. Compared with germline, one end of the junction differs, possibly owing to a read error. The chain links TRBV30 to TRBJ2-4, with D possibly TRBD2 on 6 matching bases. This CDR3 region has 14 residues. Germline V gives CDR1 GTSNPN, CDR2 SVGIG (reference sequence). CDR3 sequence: CAWSATGAKNVQYF. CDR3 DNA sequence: TGTGCCTGGAGCGCTACGGGAGCCAAAAACGTTCAGTACTTC.

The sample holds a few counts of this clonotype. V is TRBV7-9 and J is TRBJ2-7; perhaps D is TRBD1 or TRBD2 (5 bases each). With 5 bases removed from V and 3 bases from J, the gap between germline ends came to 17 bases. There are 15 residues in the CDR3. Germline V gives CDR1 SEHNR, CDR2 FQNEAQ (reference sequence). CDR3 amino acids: CASSPGAVRNYEQYF. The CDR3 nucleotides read TGTGCCAGCAGCCCCGGGGCGGTTAGGAACTACGAGCAGTACTTC.

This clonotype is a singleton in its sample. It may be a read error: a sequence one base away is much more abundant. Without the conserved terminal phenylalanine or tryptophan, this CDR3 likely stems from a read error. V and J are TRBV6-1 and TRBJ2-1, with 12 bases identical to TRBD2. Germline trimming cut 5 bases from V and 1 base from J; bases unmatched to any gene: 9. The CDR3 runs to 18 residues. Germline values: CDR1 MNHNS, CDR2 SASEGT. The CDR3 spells CASSPTSGRNYSYNEQFL. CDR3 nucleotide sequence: TGTGCCAGCAGTCCGACTAGCGGGAGAAACTATTCCTACAATGAGCAGTTCCTC.

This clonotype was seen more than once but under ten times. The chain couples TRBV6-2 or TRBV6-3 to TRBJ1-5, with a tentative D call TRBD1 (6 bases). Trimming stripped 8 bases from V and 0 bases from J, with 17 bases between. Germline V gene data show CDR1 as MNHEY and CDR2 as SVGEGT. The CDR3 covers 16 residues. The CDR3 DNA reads TGTGCCAGCGGTCCAACGGGACAATTTAGCAATCAGCCCCAGCATTTT. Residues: CASGPTGQFSNQPQHF.

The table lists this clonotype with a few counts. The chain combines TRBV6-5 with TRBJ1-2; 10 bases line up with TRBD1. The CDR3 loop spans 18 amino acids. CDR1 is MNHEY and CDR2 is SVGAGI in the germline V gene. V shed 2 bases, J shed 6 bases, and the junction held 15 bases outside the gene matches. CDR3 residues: CASSYPTVRGQGRDGYTF. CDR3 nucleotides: TGTGCCAGCAGTTACCCAACCGTAAGGGGACAGGGGCGCGATGGCTACACCTTC.

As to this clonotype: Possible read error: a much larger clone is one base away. CDR3 loop: CAWKGMSEALF. The CDR3 DNA reads TGTGCCTGGAAGGGGATGTCTGAAGCTCTCTTT. The chain couples TRBV30 to TRBJ1-1; D perhaps matches TRBD1 (5 bases). The CDR3 runs 11 residues. Germline V gene data show CDR1 as GTSNPN and CDR2 as SVGIG (reference sequence). The variable domain in full, completed from reference TRBV30 and TRBJ1-1, reads SQTIHQWPATLVQPVGSPLSLECTVEGTSNPNLYWYRQAAGRGLQLLFYSVGIGQISSEVPQNLSASRPQDRQFILSSKKLLLSDSGFYLCAWKGMSEALFGQGTRLTVV.

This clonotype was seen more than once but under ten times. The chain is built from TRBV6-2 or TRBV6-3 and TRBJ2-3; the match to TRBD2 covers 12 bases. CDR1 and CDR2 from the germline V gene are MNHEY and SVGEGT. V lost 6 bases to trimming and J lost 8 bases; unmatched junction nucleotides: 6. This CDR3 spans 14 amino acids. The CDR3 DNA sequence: TGTGCCAGCAGCTACGGACTAGCGGGAAGTACGCAGTATTTT. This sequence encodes CASSYGLAGSTQYF.

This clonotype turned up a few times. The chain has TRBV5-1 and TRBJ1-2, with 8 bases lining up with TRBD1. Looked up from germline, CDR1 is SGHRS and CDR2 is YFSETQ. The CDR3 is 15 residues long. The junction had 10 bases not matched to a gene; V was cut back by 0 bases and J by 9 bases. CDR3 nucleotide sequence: TGCGCCAGCAGCTTGGAGGCAGGGGGCACGGAGTGCTACACCTTC. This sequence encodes CASSLEAGGTECYTF.

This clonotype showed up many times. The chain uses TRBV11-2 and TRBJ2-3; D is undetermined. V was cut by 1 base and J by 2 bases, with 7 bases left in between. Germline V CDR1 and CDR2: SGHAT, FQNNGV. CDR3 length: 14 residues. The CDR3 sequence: CASSLGLPTDTQYF. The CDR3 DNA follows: TGTGCCAGCAGCTTAGGACTTCCCACAGATACGCAGTATTTT.

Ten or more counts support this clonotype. The CDR3 spells CSARDYRDMINQPQHF. The DNA for the CDR3 is TGCAGTGCTAGGGATTACCGGGACATGATCAATCAGCCCCAGCATTTT. The chain employs TRBV20-1 and TRBJ1-5, with a possible D match to TRBD1 (6 bases). Deletions cut 3 bases from V and 3 bases from J, with 18 bases between. Germline V lookup: CDR1 DFQATT, CDR2 SNEGSKA (reference sequence). CDR3 size: 16 residues.

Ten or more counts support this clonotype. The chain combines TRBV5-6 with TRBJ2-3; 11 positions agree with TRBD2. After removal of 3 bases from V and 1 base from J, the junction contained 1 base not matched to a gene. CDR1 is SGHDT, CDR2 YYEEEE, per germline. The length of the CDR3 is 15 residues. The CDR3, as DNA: TGTGCCAGCAGCTCACTAGCGGGAGGCACAGATACGCAGTATTTT. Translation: CASSSLAGGTDTQYF.

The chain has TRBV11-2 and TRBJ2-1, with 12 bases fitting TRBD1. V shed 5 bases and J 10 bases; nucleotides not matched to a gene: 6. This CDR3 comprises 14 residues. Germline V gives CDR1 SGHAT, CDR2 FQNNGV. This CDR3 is CASSPGTGGYEQFF. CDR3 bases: TGTGCCAGCAGCCCCGGGACAGGGGGCTACGAGCAGTTCTTC.

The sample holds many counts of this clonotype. CDR3 nucleotides: TGTGCCACCAGCCTGACGGGGGGGCCCTACAATGAGCAGTTCTTC. Protein sequence: CATSLTGGPYNEQFF. The gene calls are TRBV27 and TRBJ2-1; 8 bases map to TRBD2. Looked up from germline, CDR1 is MNHEY and CDR2 is SMNVEV (reference sequence). V lost 10 bases, J lost 2 bases, and 10 bases stayed unmatched. The CDR3 sequence is 15 residues long.

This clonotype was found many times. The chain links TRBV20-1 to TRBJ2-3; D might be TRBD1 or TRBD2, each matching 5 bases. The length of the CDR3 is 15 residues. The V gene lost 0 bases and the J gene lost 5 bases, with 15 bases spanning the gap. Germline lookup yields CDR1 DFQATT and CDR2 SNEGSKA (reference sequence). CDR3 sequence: CSAREAGTRRDTQYF. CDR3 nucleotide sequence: TGCAGTGCTAGAGAAGCAGGGACCAGGAGAGATACGCAGTATTTT.

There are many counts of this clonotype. CDR3: CASSQDFRGDHNYGYTF. DNA of the CDR3: TGTGCCAGCAGCCAAGATTTCAGGGGGGACCACAACTATGGCTACACCTTC. The chain is built from TRBV3-1 and TRBJ1-2; TRBD1 matches at 7 bases. J was trimmed by 2 bases and V by 0 bases; bases with no gene match: 9. The CDR3 runs to 17 residues. Looked up from germline, CDR1 is LGHDT and CDR2 is YNNKEL (reference sequence).

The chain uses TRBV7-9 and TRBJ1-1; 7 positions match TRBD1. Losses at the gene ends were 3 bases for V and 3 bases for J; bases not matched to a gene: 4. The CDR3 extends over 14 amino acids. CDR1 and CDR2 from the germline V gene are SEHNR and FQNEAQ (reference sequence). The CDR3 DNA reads TGTGCCAGCAGCTTGGGACAGCAAGACACTGAAGCTTTCTTT. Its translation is CASSLGQQDTEAFF.

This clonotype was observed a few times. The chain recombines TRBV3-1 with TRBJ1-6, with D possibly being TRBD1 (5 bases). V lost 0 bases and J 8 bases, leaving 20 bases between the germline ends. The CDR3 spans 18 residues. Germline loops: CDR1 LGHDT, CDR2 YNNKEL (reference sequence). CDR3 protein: CASSQDLLRGRVDSPLHF. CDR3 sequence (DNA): TGTGCCAGCAGCCAAGATTTACTACGGGGCAGGGTTGATTCACCCCTCCACTTT.

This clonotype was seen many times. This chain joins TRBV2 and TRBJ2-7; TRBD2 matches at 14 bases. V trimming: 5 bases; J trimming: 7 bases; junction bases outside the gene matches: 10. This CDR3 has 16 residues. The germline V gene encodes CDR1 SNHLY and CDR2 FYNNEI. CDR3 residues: CASSPPGLAGVGEQYF. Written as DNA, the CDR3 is TGTGCCAGCAGTCCACCGGGACTAGCGGGAGTGGGAGAGCAGTACTTC.

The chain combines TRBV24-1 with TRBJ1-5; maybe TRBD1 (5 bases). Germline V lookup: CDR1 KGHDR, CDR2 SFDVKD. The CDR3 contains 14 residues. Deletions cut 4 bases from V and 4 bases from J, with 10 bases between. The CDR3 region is CATSEGVRNQPQHF. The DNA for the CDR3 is TGTGCCACCAGTGAGGGGGTCCGGAATCAGCCCCAGCATTTT.

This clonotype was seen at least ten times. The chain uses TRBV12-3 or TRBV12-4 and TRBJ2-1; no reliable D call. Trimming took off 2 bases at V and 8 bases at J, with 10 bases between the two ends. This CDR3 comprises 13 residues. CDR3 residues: CASSLTALDEQFF. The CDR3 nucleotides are TGTGCCAGCAGTTTAACGGCACTCGATGAGCAGTTCTTC.

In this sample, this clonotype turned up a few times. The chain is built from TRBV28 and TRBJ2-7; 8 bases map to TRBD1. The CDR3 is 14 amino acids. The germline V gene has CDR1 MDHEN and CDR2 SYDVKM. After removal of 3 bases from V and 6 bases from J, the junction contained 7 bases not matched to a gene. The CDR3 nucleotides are TGTGCCAGCAGTTTCACAGGGGGAGTAGGCGAGCAGTACTTC. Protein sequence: CASSFTGGVGEQYF. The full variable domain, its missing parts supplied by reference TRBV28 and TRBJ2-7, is DVKVTQSSRYLVKRTGEKVFLECVQDMDHENMFWYRQDPGLGLRLIYFSYDVKMKEKGDIPEGYSVSREKKERFSLILESASTNQTSMYLCASSFTGGVGEQYFGPGTRLTVT.

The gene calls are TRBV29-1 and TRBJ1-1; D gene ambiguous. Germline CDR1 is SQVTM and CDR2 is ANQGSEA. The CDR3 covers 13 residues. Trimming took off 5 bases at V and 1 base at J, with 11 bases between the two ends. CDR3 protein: CSVLGEPNTEAFF. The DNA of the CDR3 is TGCAGCGTTCTTGGAGAACCGAACACTGAAGCTTTCTTT.

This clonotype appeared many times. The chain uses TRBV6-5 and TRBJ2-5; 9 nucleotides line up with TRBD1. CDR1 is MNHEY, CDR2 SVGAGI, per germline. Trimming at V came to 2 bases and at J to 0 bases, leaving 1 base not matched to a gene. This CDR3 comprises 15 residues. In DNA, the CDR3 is TGTGCCAGCAGTTACGACAGGGGGAACCAAGAGACCCAGTACTTC. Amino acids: CASSYDRGNQETQYF.

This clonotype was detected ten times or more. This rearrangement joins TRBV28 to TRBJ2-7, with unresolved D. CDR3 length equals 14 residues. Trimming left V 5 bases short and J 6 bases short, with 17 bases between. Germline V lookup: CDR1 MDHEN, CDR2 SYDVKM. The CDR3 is CASSPRPSSGEQYF. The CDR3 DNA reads TGTGCCAGCAGTCCCAGGCCTTCCTCGGGCGAGCAGTACTTC.

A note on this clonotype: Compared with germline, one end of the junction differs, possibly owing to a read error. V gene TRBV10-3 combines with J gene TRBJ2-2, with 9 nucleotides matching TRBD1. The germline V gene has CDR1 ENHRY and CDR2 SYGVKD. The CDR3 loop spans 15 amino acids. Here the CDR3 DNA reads TGTGGCATCAGTGAGGGACAGGGAGACACCGGGGAGCTGTTTTTT. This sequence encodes CGISEGQGDTGELFF.

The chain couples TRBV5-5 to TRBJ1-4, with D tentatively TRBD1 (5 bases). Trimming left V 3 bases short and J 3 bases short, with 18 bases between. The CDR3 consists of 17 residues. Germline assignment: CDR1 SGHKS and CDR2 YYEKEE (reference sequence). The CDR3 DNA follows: TGTGCCAGCAGCTCCGGTCTCGGGGCAGGCCCTAATGAAAAACTGTTTTTT. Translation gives CASSSGLGAGPNEKLFF.

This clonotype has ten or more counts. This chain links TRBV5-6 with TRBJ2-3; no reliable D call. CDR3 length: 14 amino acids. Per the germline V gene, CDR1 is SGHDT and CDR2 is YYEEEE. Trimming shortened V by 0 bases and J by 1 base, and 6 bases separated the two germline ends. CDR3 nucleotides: TGTGCCAGCAGCTTGGGCGACCGCACAGATACGCAGTATTTT. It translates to CASSLGDRTDTQYF.

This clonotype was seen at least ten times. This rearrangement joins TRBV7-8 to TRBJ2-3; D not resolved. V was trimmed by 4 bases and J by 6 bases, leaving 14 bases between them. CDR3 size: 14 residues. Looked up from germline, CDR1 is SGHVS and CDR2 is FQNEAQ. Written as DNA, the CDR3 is TGTGCCAGCAGCTCCCGGCGGCCCCGGGATACGCAGTATTTT. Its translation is CASSSRRPRDTQYF.